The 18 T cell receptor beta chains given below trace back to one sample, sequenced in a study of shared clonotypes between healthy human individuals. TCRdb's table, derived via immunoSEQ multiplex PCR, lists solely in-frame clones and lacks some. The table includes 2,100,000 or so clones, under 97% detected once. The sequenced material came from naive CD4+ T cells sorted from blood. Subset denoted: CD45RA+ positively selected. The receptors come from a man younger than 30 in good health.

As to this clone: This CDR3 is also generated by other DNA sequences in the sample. The CDR3 region has the DNA TGCGCCAGCAGCTTGGAACAGGGGAATTCACCCCTCCACTTT. It codes for CASSLEQGNSPLHF. The rearrangement uses TRBV5-1 and TRBJ1-6; 7 bases match TRBD1. Trimming cost V 0 bases and J 7 bases; bases outside gene matches: 1. Germline CDR1 reads SGHRS; CDR2 reads YFSETQ. This CDR3 is built from 14 residues.

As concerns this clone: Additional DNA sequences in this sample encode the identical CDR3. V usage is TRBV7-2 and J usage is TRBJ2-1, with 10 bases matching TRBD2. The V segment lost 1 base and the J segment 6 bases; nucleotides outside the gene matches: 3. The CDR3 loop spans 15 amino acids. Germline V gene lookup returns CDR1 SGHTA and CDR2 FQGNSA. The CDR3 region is CASSLGLAGVNEQFF. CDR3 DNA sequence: TGTGCCAGCAGCTTAGGGCTAGCGGGAGTCAATGAGCAGTTCTTC.

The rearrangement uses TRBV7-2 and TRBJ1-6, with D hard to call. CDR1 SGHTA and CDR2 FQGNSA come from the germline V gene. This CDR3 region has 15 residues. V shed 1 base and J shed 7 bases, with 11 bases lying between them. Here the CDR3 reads CASSLVEGGNSPLHF. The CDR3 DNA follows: TGTGCCAGCAGCTTAGTTGAGGGAGGGAATTCACCCCTCCACTTT.

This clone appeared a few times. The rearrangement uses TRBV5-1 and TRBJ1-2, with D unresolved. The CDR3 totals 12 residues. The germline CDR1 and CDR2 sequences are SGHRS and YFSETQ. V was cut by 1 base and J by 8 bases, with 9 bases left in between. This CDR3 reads CASSLNDGGYTF. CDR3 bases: TGCGCCAGCAGCTTGAATGATGGCGGCTACACCTTC.

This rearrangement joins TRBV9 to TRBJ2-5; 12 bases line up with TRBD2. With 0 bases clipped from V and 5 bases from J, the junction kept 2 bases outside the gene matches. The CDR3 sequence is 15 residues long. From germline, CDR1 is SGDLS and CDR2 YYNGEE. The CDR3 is CASSVASGGAETQYF. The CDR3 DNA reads TGTGCCAGCAGCGTAGCTAGCGGGGGGGCCGAGACCCAGTACTTC.

The CDR3 loop is CASSYSTPSTDTQYF. CDR3 DNA sequence: TGTGCCAGCAGTTACTCTACCCCTAGCACAGATACGCAGTATTTT. The chain uses TRBV6-5 and TRBJ2-3; no clear D gene. CDR1 is MNHEY and CDR2 is SVGAGI in the germline V gene. The CDR3 is 15 amino acids. The V gene lost 0 bases and the J gene lost 0 bases, with 7 bases spanning the gap.

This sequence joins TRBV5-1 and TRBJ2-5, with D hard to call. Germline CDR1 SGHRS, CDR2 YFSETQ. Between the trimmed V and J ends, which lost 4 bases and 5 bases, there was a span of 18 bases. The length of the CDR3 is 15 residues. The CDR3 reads CASSPDGRVHETQYF. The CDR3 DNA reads TGCGCCAGCAGCCCAGACGGACGGGTGCACGAGACCCAGTACTTC.

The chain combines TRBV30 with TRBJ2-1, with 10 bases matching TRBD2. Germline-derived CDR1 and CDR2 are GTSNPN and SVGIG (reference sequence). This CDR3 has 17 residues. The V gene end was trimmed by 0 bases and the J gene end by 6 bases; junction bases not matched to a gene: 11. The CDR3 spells CAWSVWLAGVSGNEQFF. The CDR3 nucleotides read TGTGCCTGGAGTGTATGGCTAGCGGGAGTTTCAGGCAATGAGCAGTTCTTC.

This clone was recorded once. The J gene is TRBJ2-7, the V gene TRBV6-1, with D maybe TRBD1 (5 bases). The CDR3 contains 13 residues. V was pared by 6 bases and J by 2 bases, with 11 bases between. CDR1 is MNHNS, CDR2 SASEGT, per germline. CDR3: CASRMTAPYEQYF. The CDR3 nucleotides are TGTGCCAGCAGGATGACAGCACCCTACGAGCAGTACTTC.

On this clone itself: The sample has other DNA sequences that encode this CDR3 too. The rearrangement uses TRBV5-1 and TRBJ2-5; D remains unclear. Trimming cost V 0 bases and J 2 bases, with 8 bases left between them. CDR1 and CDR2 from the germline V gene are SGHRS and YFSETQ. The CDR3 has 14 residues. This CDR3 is CASSLEALQETQYF. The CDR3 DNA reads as TGCGCCAGCAGCTTGGAAGCTTTACAAGAGACCCAGTACTTC.

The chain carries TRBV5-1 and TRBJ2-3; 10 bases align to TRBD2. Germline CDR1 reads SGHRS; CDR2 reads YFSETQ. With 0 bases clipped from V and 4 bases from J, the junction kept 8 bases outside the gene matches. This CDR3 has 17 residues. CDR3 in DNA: TGCGCCAGCAGCTTGGATTTGGCTAGCGGGAGCTCAGATACGCAGTATTTT. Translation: CASSLDLASGSSDTQYF.

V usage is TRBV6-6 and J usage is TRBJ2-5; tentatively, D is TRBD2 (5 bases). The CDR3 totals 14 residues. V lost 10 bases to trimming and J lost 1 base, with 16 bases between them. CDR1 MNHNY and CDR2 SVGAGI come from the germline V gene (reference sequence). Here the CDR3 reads CATFVDSVQETQYF. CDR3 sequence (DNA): TGTGCCACCTTCGTCGATAGCGTCCAAGAGACCCAGTACTTC.

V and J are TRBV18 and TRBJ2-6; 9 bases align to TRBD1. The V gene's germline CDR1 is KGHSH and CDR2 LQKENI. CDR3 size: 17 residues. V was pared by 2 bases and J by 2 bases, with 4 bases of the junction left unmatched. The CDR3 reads CASSPGTGNAGANVLTF. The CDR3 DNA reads TGTGCCAGCTCACCAGGGACAGGGAACGCTGGGGCCAACGTCCTGACTTTC.

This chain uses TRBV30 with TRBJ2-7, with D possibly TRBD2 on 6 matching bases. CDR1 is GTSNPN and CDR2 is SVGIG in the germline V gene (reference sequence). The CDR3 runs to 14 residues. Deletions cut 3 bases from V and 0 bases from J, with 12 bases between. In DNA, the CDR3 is TGTGCCTGGAGGCGGGGCATTAGCTCCTACGAGCAGTACTTC. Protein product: CAWRRGISSYEQYF.

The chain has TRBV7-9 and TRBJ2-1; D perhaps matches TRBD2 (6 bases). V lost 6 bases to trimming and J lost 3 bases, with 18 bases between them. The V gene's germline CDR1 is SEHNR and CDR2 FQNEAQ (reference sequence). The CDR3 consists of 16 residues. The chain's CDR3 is CASSAGQGLGYNEQFF. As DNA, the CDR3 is TGTGCCAGCAGTGCGGGGCAGGGACTGGGCTACAATGAGCAGTTCTTC.

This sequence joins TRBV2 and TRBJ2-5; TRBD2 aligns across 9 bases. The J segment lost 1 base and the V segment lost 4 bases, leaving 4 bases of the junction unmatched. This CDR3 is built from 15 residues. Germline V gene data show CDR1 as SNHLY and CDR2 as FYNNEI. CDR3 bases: TGTGCCAGCAGTGCTCCGGGACTAGCCCAAGAGACCCAGTACTTC. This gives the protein CASSAPGLAQETQYF.

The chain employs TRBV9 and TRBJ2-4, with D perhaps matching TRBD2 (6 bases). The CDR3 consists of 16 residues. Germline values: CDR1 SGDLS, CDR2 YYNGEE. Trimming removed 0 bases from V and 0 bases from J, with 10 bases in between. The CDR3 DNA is TGTGCCAGCAGCGTAGGAGAGGGACTAGCCAAAAACATTCAGTACTTC. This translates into CASSVGEGLAKNIQYF.

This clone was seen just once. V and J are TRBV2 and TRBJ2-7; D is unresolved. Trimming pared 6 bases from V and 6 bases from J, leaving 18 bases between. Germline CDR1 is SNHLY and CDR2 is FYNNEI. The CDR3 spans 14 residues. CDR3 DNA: TGTGCCAGCAGGGTAGACTGGACGACTGGCGAGCAGTACTTC. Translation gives CASRVDWTTGEQYF. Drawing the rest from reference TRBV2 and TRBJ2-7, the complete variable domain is EPEVTQTPSHQVTQMGQEVILRCVPISNHLYFYWYRQILGQKVEFLVSFYNNEISEKSEIFDDQFSVERPDGSNFTLKIRSTKLEDSAMYFCASRVDWTTGEQYFGPGTRLTVT.